Shown below are 20 T cell receptor beta chains from a single sample sequenced in a study of regulatory T cells in long-lasting Graves disease (dated by TCRdb to about 2021). This specimen's time point label, per the study, means: newly diagnosed GD, antithyroid drugs for less than 3 months. RNA was extracted from PBMCs in TRIzol for both TCR sequencing and RNA sequencing. Libraries were built with multiplex PCR. These reads were obtained on an Illumina HiSeq 4000. TCR beta libraries were built with iRepertoire HTBI primers and Arm-PCR amplification of CDR3 regions. Using fastp trimming at Q25 and MiXCR clonotype assembly, TCRdb reanalyzed the public sequencing data and kept in-frame beta chains. Rows merge per CDR3 protein into single entries with the most common DNA and genes. The sample table shows 350,000 to 400,000 distinct CDR3 sequences, and roughly 17% are seen once. Around 20% of the sample comes from the top ten.

This sample also belongs to another study, concerning T cells in Graves' hyperthyroidism and ophthalmopathy.

The sequenced sample was peripheral blood mononuclear cells (PBMCs), obtained at new diagnosis, from a patient treated with antithyroid drugs. The source is a woman between 18 and 29 years old with Graves disease. Donor details come from another sample of the same person, matched by shared clones.

This clonotype has only a few counts. A clone one base away is much larger, so this may be a read error. V usage is TRBV7-2 and J usage is TRBJ2-3; D could derive from TRBD1 or TRBD2 (5 bases each). The CDR3 extends over 14 amino acids. From germline, CDR1 is SGHTA and CDR2 FQGNSA. The ends were cut back, 5 bases at V and 3 bases at J, with 12 bases in the middle. CDR3 sequence (DNA): TGTGCCAGCAGCCTCGATGGGGGTACAGATACGCAGTATTTT. Translated, it gives CASSLDGGTDTQYF. Drawing the rest from reference TRBV7-2 and TRBJ2-3, the complete variable domain is GAGVSQSPSNKVTEKGKDVELRCDPISGHTALYWYRQSLGQGLEFLIYFQGNSAPDKSGLPSDRFSAERTGGSVSTLTIQRTQQEDSAVYLCASSLDGGTDTQYFGPGTRLTVL.

This clonotype was counted many times. This chain joins TRBV28 and TRBJ1-3, with 8 nucleotides matching TRBD1. V gave up 6 bases and J gave up 8 bases; unmatched junction bases: 9. CDR3 length equals 14 residues. The germline V gene encodes CDR1 MDHEN and CDR2 SYDVKM. The CDR3 spells CASSRTGLTDTIYF. The CDR3 DNA is TGTGCCAGCAGCAGGACAGGGCTGACAGACACCATATATTTT.

This clonotype showed up many times. The limits of the CDR3 on the DNA are not certain, so only TCRdb's listed CDR3 is given. V gene TRBV12-3 or TRBV12-4 combines with J gene TRBJ2-2; TRBD1, the table's D call, was not compared with the DNA. The CDR3 contains 15 residues when both ends are counted. This CDR3 is CASSFFGQPTGELFF.

The count of this clonotype is one. The chain employs TRBV7-9 and TRBJ2-1; 9 positions agree with TRBD2. The junction had 12 bases not matched to a gene; V was cut back by 2 bases and J by 1 base. Germline CDR1 reads SEHNR; CDR2 reads FQNEAQ (reference sequence). This CDR3 has 19 residues. In nucleotides, the CDR3 is TGTGCCAGCAGCTTACCCCTAGCGGGACCTAGTATTTCCTACAATGAGCAGTTCTTC. Its protein is CASSLPLAGPSISYNEQFF. The full variable domain, in which reference TRBV7-9 and TRBJ2-1 provide the parts outside the CDR3, is DTGVSQNPRHKITKRGQNVTFRCDPISEHNRLYWYRQTLGQGPEFLTYFQNEAQLEKSRLLSDRFSAERPKGSFSTLEIQRTEQGDSAMYLCASSLPLAGPSISYNEQFFGPGTRLTVL.

This clonotype was seen many times. The chain carries TRBV7-2 and TRBJ2-1; 12 bases line up with TRBD2. Germline CDR1 is SGHTA and CDR2 is FQGNSA. Unmatched junction bases numbered 5, after V lost 5 bases and J lost 0 bases. This CDR3 contains 17 residues. CDR3 coding DNA: TGTGCCAGCAGCGGACTAGCGGGAAAATACTCCTACAATGAGCAGTTCTTC. This sequence encodes CASSGLAGKYSYNEQFF.

The table lists this clonotype with many counts. The V gene is TRBV4-1, the J gene TRBJ2-1, with 8 nucleotides matching TRBD2. This CDR3 contains 13 residues. V lost 1 base and J lost 8; bases outside the gene matches: 1. In germline, CDR1 is MGHRA, CDR2 YSYEKL. The CDR3 region is CASSQAGGDEQFF. As DNA, the CDR3 is TGCGCCAGCAGCCAAGCGGGGGGGGATGAGCAGTTCTTC.

The chain links TRBV20-1 to TRBJ1-5; 8 bases align to TRBD1. CDR1 is DFQATT, CDR2 SNEGSKA, per germline (reference sequence). Losses at the gene ends were 4 bases for V and 0 bases for J; bases not matched to a gene: 14. The CDR3 is made up of 18 amino acids. CDR3 nucleotides: TGCAGTGCTATAACAAACGGAGCAGGGGGCCCTAGCAATCAGCCCCAGCATTTT. Its protein product is CSAITNGAGGPSNQPQHF.

This clonotype was detected only a few times. The rearrangement links TRBV27 to TRBJ2-7; TRBD1 aligns across 11 bases. Germline assignment: CDR1 MNHEY and CDR2 SMNVEV (reference sequence). Trimming at V came to 7 bases and at J to 5 bases, leaving 7 bases not matched to a gene. This CDR3 has 14 residues. The chain's CDR3 is CASNFLGQGDEQYF. Written as DNA, the CDR3 is TGTGCCAGCAATTTTCTGGGACAGGGGGACGAGCAGTACTTC.

In this sample, this clonotype turned up many times. The rearrangement uses TRBV7-2 and TRBJ2-1; 8 bases are shared with TRBD1. This CDR3 is 17 amino acids long. With 4 bases clipped from V and 6 bases from J, the junction kept 14 bases outside the gene matches. Germline V lookup: CDR1 SGHTA, CDR2 FQGNSA. CDR3 DNA: TGTGCCAGCAGCTCTGGGACAGGAGTATCGGTAGTCAATGAGCAGTTCTTC. Translated: CASSSGTGVSVVNEQFF.

The table lists this clonotype with a few counts. The chain carries TRBV7-9 and TRBJ2-2; TRBD2 is a possible D gene (6 bases). The CDR3 consists of 13 residues. The V end lost 7 bases, the J end lost 4 bases, and 10 bases lay between the germline ends. Germline V gene sequence: CDR1 SEHNR, CDR2 FQNEAQ (reference sequence). CDR3 DNA sequence: TGTGCCAGCACGGGAGCCTCCACCGGGGAGCTGTTTTTT. It encodes CASTGASTGELFF.

This clonotype occurred a few times. The gene calls are TRBV29-1 and TRBJ1-6, with D unresolved. The germline CDR1 and CDR2 sequences are SQVTM and ANQGSEA. V was trimmed by 3 bases and J by 8 bases, leaving 11 bases between them. The CDR3 runs to 13 residues. Here the CDR3 DNA reads TGCAGCGTTGAGGGGTCTATGGATTCACCCCTCCACTTT. It codes for CSVEGSMDSPLHF. Based on the CDR3 plus reference TRBV29-1 and TRBJ1-6, the full variable domain is SAVISQKPSRDICQRGTSLTIQCQVDSQVTMMFWYRQQPGQSLTLIATANQGSEATYESGFVIDKFPISRPNLTFSTLTVSNMSPEDSSIYLCSVEGSMDSPLHFGNGTRLTVT.

This clonotype was observed at least ten times. The rearrangement uses TRBV6-5 and TRBJ2-7; perhaps TRBD2 as D (7 bases). CDR3 size: 16 residues. Germline assignment: CDR1 MNHEY and CDR2 SVGAGI. V was shortened by 0 bases and J by 5 bases, with 17 bases between the two germline ends. Here the CDR3 reads CASSYSVGGGENEQYF. The CDR3 DNA is TGTGCCAGCAGTTACTCGGTTGGGGGGGGCGAGAACGAGCAGTACTTC.

The chain employs TRBV7-9 and TRBJ2-7, with TRBD1 as a possible D gene (5 bases). The CDR3 consists of 13 residues. V dropped 1 base and J dropped 9 bases, with 13 bases sitting between them. The germline V gene encodes CDR1 SEHNR and CDR2 FQNEAQ (reference sequence). This CDR3 is CASSLVTDKGQYF. CDR3 DNA: TGTGCCAGCAGCTTAGTGACGGACAAGGGGCAGTACTTC.

In this sample, this clonotype turned up many times. The chain links TRBV20-1 to TRBJ2-7, with 8 bases fitting TRBD2. Trimming cost V 0 bases and J 6 bases; bases outside gene matches: 13. Germline CDR1 and CDR2: DFQATT and SNEGSKA (reference sequence). CDR3 length: 16 amino acids. CDR3 in amino acids: CSARDFIAGNTGEQYF. The CDR3 DNA is TGCAGTGCTAGAGATTTTATAGCGGGGAATACGGGCGAGCAGTACTTC.

This clonotype occurred once. Since a much larger clone is just one base distant, this may be a read error. The chain joins TRBV7-9 to TRBJ2-3, with D tentatively TRBD1 or TRBD2 (6 bases each). The CDR3 extends over 16 amino acids. Germline V gene sequence: CDR1 SEHNR, CDR2 FQNEAQ (reference sequence). CDR3 residues: CASSPTRGARTGTQYF. CDR3 nucleotide sequence: TGTGCCAGCAGCCCCACGAGGGGGGCCCGCACAGGTACGCAGTATTTT.

The gene calls are TRBV19 and TRBJ1-2; D is possibly TRBD1 (5 bases). In germline, CDR1 is LNHDA, CDR2 SQIVND (reference sequence). The V end lost 4 bases, the J end lost 8 bases, and 14 bases lay between the germline ends. This CDR3 spans 13 amino acids. This CDR3 is CASSRPGATGYTF. The DNA of the CDR3 is TGTGCCAGTAGTAGACCCGGGGCCACGGGCTACACCTTC.

This chain uses TRBV6-1 with TRBJ1-6; D is possibly TRBD1 (5 bases). CDR3 length equals 15 residues. Trimming left V 6 bases short and J 7 bases short, with 16 bases between. Germline V gives CDR1 MNHNS, CDR2 SASEGT. This chain's CDR3 is CASRTTGGSNSPLHF. As DNA, the CDR3 is TGTGCCAGCAGGACAACCGGGGGGTCGAATTCACCCCTCCACTTT.

As for this clonotype: A read error is possible here, since a much larger clone lies one base away. V gene TRBV6-2 or TRBV6-3 combines with J gene TRBJ1-3; no definite D call. The CDR3 has 14 residues. Trimming stripped 4 bases from V and 0 bases from J, with 7 bases between. Germline CDR1 and CDR2: MNHEY and SVGEGT. The CDR3 spells CASSFLGSGNTIYF. CDR3 bases: TGTGCCAGCAGTTTTTTGGGCTCTGGAAACACCATATATTTT.

The chain carries TRBV25-1 and TRBJ1-1; the D gene is possibly TRBD1 (6 bases). Trimming took off 9 bases at V and 11 bases at J, with 19 bases between the two ends. CDR1 is MGHDK, CDR2 SYGVNS, per germline. CDR3 length: 12 residues. The CDR3 DNA sequence: TGTGCCAGTCGGGGGGCCTTCGCACGGGCTTTCTTT. Protein sequence: CASRGAFARAFF.

This clonotype was picked up a small number of times. The chain employs TRBV20-1 and TRBJ1-5, with D uncertain. Germline V lookup: CDR1 DFQATT, CDR2 SNEGSKA (reference sequence). This CDR3 has 15 amino acids. Trimming took off 0 bases at V and 5 bases at J, with 14 bases between the two ends. CDR3 in DNA: TGCAGTGCTAGAGAGCAAGGCACTAGACATCAGCCCCAGCATTTT. This codes for CSAREQGTRHQPQHF.